This TCR beta chain was captured by sequencing in a study of T cell responses to AZD1222 COVID-19 vaccine. General study points: Spike was spanned by vaccine-associated CD4 TCRs, with dominance at 160-218 and 743-854.

For this clone: Its antigen is undetermined.

Generated by immunoSEQ multiplex PCR, the TCRdb table keeps only in-frame clones and is missing some. The sample records fewer than 200,000 clones, roughly 88% being singletons. Trimming took 4 bases from V and 4 from J, leaving 9 bases between them. The CDR3 consists of 13 residues. This chain joins TRBV12-3 or TRBV12-4 and TRBJ2-3; D may correspond to TRBD1 or TRBD2 (6 bases each). Material: peripheral blood, obtained 28 days after the second AZD1222 dose. This receptor was taken from an adult who received the AZD1222 COVID-19 vaccine. CDR3 nucleotide sequence: TGTGCCAGCAGTTATGGGGGGCCAGATACGCAGTATTTT. Protein product: CASSYGGPDTQYF.